This T cell receptor (beta chain) was observed in a study of T cell clonotyping in hematopoietic cell transplantation (dated by TCRdb to about 2021). For the wider study: A total of fewer than 150 blood samples were gathered in the study from around 40 consecutive transplant recipients along with their related donors. Patients were recruited between 2015 and January 2017 and followed until late 2020 or death. The study at large found these results: After transplant, TCR diversity in recipients dropped, and pathologically expanded clonotypes increased progressively from day 30 to day 180. Donor and pretransplant recipient Inverse Simpson Index values predicted broader posttransplant TCR repertoire diversity. Recipient repertoires showed only a small fraction of overlap with donor repertoires, and over 97% appeared de novo at the given depth. The sample size was limited and the cells went unsorted, which meant the CD4 and CD8 repertoire contributions could not be told apart.

On this clone: It has no known antigen specificity. There are no base qualities to consult, and no much larger clone falls within one base.

According to the study, the label for this sample's time point signals: 100 days after allo-HCT. Blood samples were obtained from recipients approximately 28 days before transplant and at days 30, 100 and 180 after transplant. Using Nuclei Lysis Solution, genomic DNA was extracted from unfractionated peripheral blood mononuclear cells that were either fresh or cryopreserved. The immunoSEQ assay, a bias-controlled multiplex PCR using V- and J-specific primers, was used to amplify TCR beta CDR3 regions from genomic DNA. A proprietary barcode and Illumina adapter sequences were added to the CDR3 amplicons in a second PCR step. CDR3 libraries were sequenced on an Illumina MiSeq instrument. The authors processed their data as follows. Export and quality control were performed with immunoSEQ Analyzer 3.0, and downstream analyses were performed with R Bioconductor and Immunarch. Only productive rearrangements within the normalized downsampled data set were used in the calculation of repertoire metrics. In the normalized cohort, clonotypes with more than 5 templates were defined as pathologically expanded. The Inverse Simpson Index served as the measure of repertoire diversity. To capture all clonotypes, CMV-specificity analyses were performed on the non-normalized data set. This immuneACCESS table, as held by TCRdb, lists in-frame sequences with V and J called but not all clones. Of the missing ones, under half trace to an unresolved V gene in checked studies; the others have no known cause. The V and J calls and the clone size are those of that table, but D and trimming were determined from the DNA. This sample holds more than 4,500 clones; roughly 90% were observed only once. The ten largest clones take up roughly two fifths of the sample.

The CDR3 has 14 amino acids, counting the end cysteine and phenylalanine. CDR3 DNA is the only sequence kept; it has 42 bases, read in frame from the first base. Relative to germline, V is missing 2 bases and J is missing 10 bases, with 4 bases of the junction outside any gene match. Looking up the germline V gene yields CDR1 SGDLS and CDR2 YYNGEE. This clonotype was obtained from a female patient aged 45 to 65 who had an allogeneic stem cell transplant from a related donor, so the T cells may come from the graft donor. Some clones in this sample may be carry-over from other donors' samples. The rearrangement joined TRBV9 to TRBJ1-6; 9 of the junction bases match TRBD1. This specimen was peripheral blood mononuclear cells, taken 100 days after allogeneic stem cell transplant. The DNA sequence is as follows: TGTGCCAGCAGCGTGGTAGACAGGGGGTCACCCCTCCACTTT. Its coded protein is CASSVVDRGSPLHF.